A selection of T cell receptor beta chains follows, all from one sample in a study of T cells after yellow fever vaccination. TCRdb redid the calling of the 5' RACE reads with MiXCR, one entry per CDR3 protein. This table holds about 73,000 distinct CDR3 sequences, 7.5% to 9% found once. The material was CD8+ T cells sorted from PBMCs, obtained on the day of the yellow fever booster vaccination. The receptor source for this set is a man in his thirties or forties who received the YFV17D yellow fever vaccine. The CDR3 runs from the conserved cysteine through the conserved F or W. A D gene is named only where the DNA matches it firmly. Clone sizes are given selectively: once, few, many, or a class where the clone is expanded.

v_gene: TRBV20-1
abundance: few
j_gene: TRBJ2-1
d_gene: -
CDR3nt: TGCAGTGCTAAGCAGGTCAATGAGCAGTTCTTC
CDR3aa: CSAKQVNEQFF

v_gene: TRBV29-1
abundance: -
j_gene: TRBJ2-3
d_gene: -
CDR3nt: TGCAGCGCTCTCCGGGCCGATACGCAGTATTTT
CDR3aa: CSALRADTQYF

v_gene: TRBV5-6
abundance: -
j_gene: TRBJ2-5
d_gene: TRBD1
CDR3nt: TGTGCCAGCAGCTTGAATTGGGACAGTCCCCAAGAGACCCAGTACTTC
CDR3aa: CASSLNWDSPQETQYF

v_gene: TRBV5-1
abundance: many
j_gene: TRBJ2-1
d_gene: -
CDR3nt: TGCGCCAGCACAGCGGACAATGAGCAGTTCTTC
CDR3aa: CASTADNEQFF

v_gene: TRBV5-6
abundance: -
j_gene: TRBJ2-2
d_gene: -
CDR3nt: TGTGCCAGCTCTTTGACAGCACTCACCGGGGAGCTGTTTTTT
CDR3aa: CASSLTALTGELFF

v_gene: TRBV7-6
abundance: -
j_gene: TRBJ2-3
d_gene: -
CDR3nt: TGTGCCAGCAGCCCATTGGGAGGCGGGGATACGCAGTATTTT
CDR3aa: CASSPLGGGDTQYF

v_gene: TRBV4-3
abundance: few
j_gene: TRBJ1-4
d_gene: -
CDR3nt: TGCGCCAGCAGCCAGTCGGGGCTGCCTAATGAAAAACTGTTTTTT
CDR3aa: CASSQSGLPNEKLFF

v_gene: TRBV12-3/TRBV12-4
abundance: many
j_gene: TRBJ1-2
d_gene: -
CDR3nt: TGTGCCAGCAGTTGGGAACCGACCCCTCCGGGCTACACCTTC
CDR3aa: CASSWEPTPPGYTF

v_gene: TRBV7-9
abundance: few
j_gene: TRBJ2-7
d_gene: -
CDR3nt: TGTGCCAGCAGCCCCTCGGCGACAAAAGCCTACGAGCAGTACTTC
CDR3aa: CASSPSATKAYEQYF

v_gene: TRBV7-9
abundance: few
j_gene: TRBJ2-7
d_gene: TRBD2
CDR3nt: TGTGCCAGCAGCCCCCGGGGGGGTCCAACCTACGAGCAGTACTTC
CDR3aa: CASSPRGGPTYEQYF

v_gene: TRBV5-1
abundance: many
j_gene: TRBJ2-1
d_gene: -
CDR3nt: TGCGCCAGCAGCTTGCCCGGGGTCGAGCAGTTCTTC
CDR3aa: CASSLPGVEQFF

v_gene: TRBV20-1
abundance: few
j_gene: TRBJ2-7
d_gene: TRBD2
CDR3nt: TGCAGTACTGATGGGACTAGCGGACGATTTACCTACGAGCAGTACTTC
CDR3aa: CSTDGTSGRFTYEQYF

v_gene: TRBV7-9
abundance: few
j_gene: TRBJ2-1
d_gene: TRBD1
CDR3nt: TGTGCCAGCAGACATAGGACAGGGGCAGAAGACAATGAGCAGTTCTTC
CDR3aa: CASRHRTGAEDNEQFF

v_gene: TRBV11-1
abundance: -
j_gene: TRBJ2-1
d_gene: -
CDR3nt: TGTGCCAGCAGCAAAGACCAAGCTCTTGAGCAGTTCTTC
CDR3aa: CASSKDQALEQFF

v_gene: TRBV5-1
abundance: few
j_gene: TRBJ1-2
d_gene: -
CDR3nt: TGCGTCTCAGAGAGGGCGGGGGATGCGGATGGCTACACCTTC
CDR3aa: CVSERAGDADGYTF

v_gene: TRBV7-9
abundance: few
j_gene: TRBJ1-3
d_gene: -
CDR3nt: TGTGCCAGCAGCCCCTTCAACTCTGGAAACACCATATATTTT
CDR3aa: CASSPFNSGNTIYF

v_gene: TRBV19
abundance: -
j_gene: TRBJ2-3
d_gene: -
CDR3nt: TGTGCCAGTAGTAGCGGACCGCTGTCGGATACGCAGTATTTT
CDR3aa: CASSSGPLSDTQYF

v_gene: TRBV20-1
abundance: few
j_gene: TRBJ2-7
d_gene: TRBD1
CDR3nt: TGCAGTGCTTCCGCGACAGGGGCCTACGAGCAGTACTTC
CDR3aa: CSASATGAYEQYF

v_gene: TRBV21-1
abundance: few
j_gene: TRBJ2-1
d_gene: -
CDR3nt: TGTGCCAGCAGCGGGGACCAGCGGGATGACAATGAGCAGTTCTTC
CDR3aa: CASSGDQRDDNEQFF

v_gene: TRBV20-1
abundance: many
j_gene: TRBJ2-1
d_gene: -
CDR3nt: TGCAGTGCTGGAGATGGTTCGACCTACAATGAGCAGTTCTTC
CDR3aa: CSAGDGSTYNEQFF

v_gene: TRBV18
abundance: many
j_gene: TRBJ2-1
d_gene: TRBD2
CDR3nt: TGTGCCAGCTCACCGAGCGGGAGGCCTTACAATGAGCAGTTCTTC
CDR3aa: CASSPSGRPYNEQFF

v_gene: TRBV3-1
abundance: medium-sized
j_gene: TRBJ2-6
d_gene: TRBD1
CDR3nt: TGTGCCAGCAGCATCCAAGGACAGGTAGAGCTCGGGGCCAACGTCCTGACTTTC
CDR3aa: CASSIQGQVELGANVLTF

v_gene: TRBV2
abundance: many
j_gene: TRBJ2-1
d_gene: TRBD2
CDR3nt: TGTGCCGGGGGACTAGCCTCCTACAATGAGCAGTTCTTC
CDR3aa: CAGGLASYNEQFF

v_gene: TRBV20-1
abundance: -
j_gene: TRBJ2-7
d_gene: -
CDR3nt: TGCAGTGCTACCCAGGACTACGAGCAGTACTTC
CDR3aa: CSATQDYEQYF

v_gene: TRBV9
abundance: -
j_gene: TRBJ2-7
d_gene: TRBD2
CDR3nt: TGTGCCAGCAGCGTAGATACTAGCGGGGCCTACGAGCAGTACTTC
CDR3aa: CASSVDTSGAYEQYF

v_gene: TRBV9
abundance: -
j_gene: TRBJ2-5
d_gene: TRBD1
CDR3nt: TGTGCCAGCAGCGGGTGGGACAGGGTAGCAGAGACCCAGTACTTC
CDR3aa: CASSGWDRVAETQYF

v_gene: TRBV20-1
abundance: few
j_gene: TRBJ2-1
d_gene: TRBD2
CDR3nt: TGCAGGGCTGTGGGTGAGAGTTGGCTAGCGGGAGTTAATGAGCAGTTCTTC
CDR3aa: CRAVGESWLAGVNEQFF

v_gene: TRBV7-8
abundance: -
j_gene: TRBJ2-1
d_gene: -
CDR3nt: TGTGCCAGCAGCTTAGCGACAGTTAATGAGCAGTTCTTC
CDR3aa: CASSLATVNEQFF

v_gene: TRBV27
abundance: few
j_gene: TRBJ2-7
d_gene: -
CDR3nt: TGTGCCAGCAGTCGTAGCGTCTCAACCACCTACGAGCAGTACTTC
CDR3aa: CASSRSVSTTYEQYF

v_gene: TRBV7-9
abundance: few
j_gene: TRBJ2-2
d_gene: -
CDR3nt: TGTGCCAGCAGCTTAATGGCCGGGGAGCTGTTTTTT
CDR3aa: CASSLMAGELFF

v_gene: TRBV20-1
abundance: -
j_gene: TRBJ2-7
d_gene: TRBD1
CDR3nt: TGCAGTGCGCTATGGCTCGGGACAGCGTCCTACGAGCAGTACTTC
CDR3aa: CSALWLGTASYEQYF

v_gene: TRBV20-1
abundance: -
j_gene: TRBJ2-1
d_gene: TRBD2
CDR3nt: TGCAGTGTAGGCGGGAGGGGACGCAATGAGCAGTTCTTC
CDR3aa: CSVGGRGRNEQFF

v_gene: TRBV20-1
abundance: -
j_gene: TRBJ1-5
d_gene: TRBD1
CDR3nt: TGCAGTGCTAGATCAGGACAGGATTACAATCAGCCCCAGCATTTT
CDR3aa: CSARSGQDYNQPQHF

v_gene: TRBV7-2
abundance: -
j_gene: TRBJ2-1
d_gene: TRBD2
CDR3nt: TGTGCCAGCAGCTTATTACCTAGCGGTCATCCGGATGAGCAGTTCTTC
CDR3aa: CASSLLPSGHPDEQFF

v_gene: TRBV11-2
abundance: -
j_gene: TRBJ2-2
d_gene: TRBD1
CDR3nt: TGTGCCAGCAGCAGGACAGGGCCAACCGGGGAGCTGTTTTTT
CDR3aa: CASSRTGPTGELFF

v_gene: TRBV21-1
abundance: -
j_gene: TRBJ2-2
d_gene: -
CDR3nt: TGTGCCATCCGCCCTGCTAGCGCGCAGCCGAACACCGGGGAGCTGTTTTTT
CDR3aa: CAIRPASAQPNTGELFF

v_gene: TRBV29-1
abundance: few
j_gene: TRBJ2-7
d_gene: -
CDR3nt: TGCAGCGTACGCGACAGCCCCTACGAGCAGTACTTC
CDR3aa: CSVRDSPYEQYF

v_gene: TRBV21-1
abundance: -
j_gene: TRBJ2-7
d_gene: -
CDR3nt: TGTGCCAGCAGCAAAGTCCCCCTCGCCAGACAGGACGGGTACGAGCAGTACTTC
CDR3aa: CASSKVPLARQDGYEQYF

v_gene: TRBV7-2
abundance: many
j_gene: TRBJ2-3
d_gene: -
CDR3nt: TGTGCCAGCAGCGGCCTGGGGGGCCGGGATACGCAGTATTTT
CDR3aa: CASSGLGGRDTQYF

v_gene: TRBV5-1
abundance: -
j_gene: TRBJ2-7
d_gene: -
CDR3nt: TGCGCCAGCAGCTTGGCCGAGGGGAGGACCTCCTACGAGCAGTACTTC
CDR3aa: CASSLAEGRTSYEQYF

v_gene: TRBV5-1
abundance: many
j_gene: TRBJ2-7
d_gene: -
CDR3nt: TGCGCCAGCAGCGGGAGCTACGAGCAGTACTTC
CDR3aa: CASSGSYEQYF

v_gene: TRBV29-1
abundance: -
j_gene: TRBJ1-3
d_gene: -
CDR3nt: TGCAGCGTTGAAGTGGGGGTGGACACCATATATTTT
CDR3aa: CSVEVGVDTIYF

v_gene: TRBV6-5
abundance: many
j_gene: TRBJ2-7
d_gene: TRBD2
CDR3nt: TGTGCCAGCAGTTACGGACATGGGGGGGAGGTCTACGAGCAGTACTTC
CDR3aa: CASSYGHGGEVYEQYF

v_gene: TRBV2
abundance: many
j_gene: TRBJ2-1
d_gene: -
CDR3nt: TGTGCCAGCAGTATTGTGGACAATGAGCAGTTCTTC
CDR3aa: CASSIVDNEQFF

v_gene: TRBV27
abundance: many
j_gene: TRBJ2-1
d_gene: -
CDR3nt: TGTGCCAGCAGCCAACAGGGTTTACTCTCCTACAATGAGCAGTTCTTC
CDR3aa: CASSQQGLLSYNEQFF

v_gene: TRBV29-1
abundance: many
j_gene: TRBJ2-2
d_gene: -
CDR3nt: TGCAGCGTTGGTGGTACCGGGGAGCTGTTTTTT
CDR3aa: CSVGGTGELFF

v_gene: TRBV5-5
abundance: few
j_gene: TRBJ1-2
d_gene: -
CDR3nt: TGTGCCAGCAGCTTCGAAACACACTACACCTTC
CDR3aa: CASSFETHYTF

v_gene: TRBV2
abundance: -
j_gene: TRBJ2-2
d_gene: -
CDR3nt: TGTGCCAGCAGCGTCTCCTACACCGGGGAGCTGTTTTTT
CDR3aa: CASSVSYTGELFF

v_gene: TRBV29-1
abundance: few
j_gene: TRBJ2-1
d_gene: -
CDR3nt: TGCAGCGTTGGAAGGTTGAGGGAGAGCGGCGTGCAGTTCTTC
CDR3aa: CSVGRLRESGVQFF

v_gene: TRBV10-3
abundance: many
j_gene: TRBJ2-1
d_gene: -
CDR3nt: TGTGCCATCAGTGAGCCCGGGTTTGAGCAGTTCTTC
CDR3aa: CAISEPGFEQFF

v_gene: TRBV7-2
abundance: few
j_gene: TRBJ1-4
d_gene: -
CDR3nt: TGTGCCAGCAGCTTAAGTGTGGGAGAAGAAAAACTGTTTTTT
CDR3aa: CASSLSVGEEKLFF

v_gene: TRBV20-1
abundance: few
j_gene: TRBJ1-3
d_gene: -
CDR3nt: TGCAGTGCAACCCGGACAGAACTGGGAAACACCATATATTTT
CDR3aa: CSATRTELGNTIYF

v_gene: TRBV19
abundance: -
j_gene: TRBJ2-1
d_gene: -
CDR3nt: TGTGCCAGTAGTATAGTTGCCCGGGGGCCCTACAATGAGCAGTTCTTC
CDR3aa: CASSIVARGPYNEQFF

v_gene: TRBV2
abundance: few
j_gene: TRBJ2-5
d_gene: -
CDR3nt: TGTGCCAGCAGTGAAGGGCTAGCGAACCAAGAGACCCAGTACTTC
CDR3aa: CASSEGLANQETQYF